The clone carrying this TCR beta chain was observed a handful of times. Its cognate antigen is unknown. This sample was included in a study of response to subunit inactivated influenza vaccine. TCRdb redid the calling of the RT-PCR reads with MiXCR, one entry per CDR3 protein. Of about 190,000 distinct CDR3 sequences listed, approximately 14% were seen once; the top ten hold 20% to 30%. Study-wide results and limits: Seasonal influenza vaccination, on each occasion, was suggested by the authors to recruit few new T cells.

The CDR3 has 16 residues. J gave up 2 bases and V 10 bases, and 9 bases lay outside the gene matches. CDR1 and CDR2 from the germline V gene are MNHGY and SVAAGI. Material: CD8+ T cells sorted from PBMCs, obtained less than 6 days after vaccination. The sequence derives from a man aged 45-60 years who received an inactivated influenza vaccine. V gene TRBV6-9 combines with J gene TRBJ2-6; 9 positions match TRBD1. The CDR3 bases are TGTGCCACCATCGGGACAGGGTCACCTGGGGCCAACGTCCTGACTTTC. This translates into CATIGTGSPGANVLTF.